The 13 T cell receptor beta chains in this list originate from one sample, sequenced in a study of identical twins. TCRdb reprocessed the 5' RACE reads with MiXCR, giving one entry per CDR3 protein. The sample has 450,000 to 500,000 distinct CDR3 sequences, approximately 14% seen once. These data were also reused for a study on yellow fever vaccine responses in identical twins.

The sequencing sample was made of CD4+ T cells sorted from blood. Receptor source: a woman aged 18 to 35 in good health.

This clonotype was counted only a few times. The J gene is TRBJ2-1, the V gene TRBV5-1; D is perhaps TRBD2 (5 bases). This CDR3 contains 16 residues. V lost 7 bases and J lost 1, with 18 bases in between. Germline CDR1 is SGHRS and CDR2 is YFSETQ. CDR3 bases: TGCGCCAGCGGGTTCGGGAAAAGTGGGTCCTACAATGAGCAGTTCTTC. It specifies CASGFGKSGSYNEQFF.

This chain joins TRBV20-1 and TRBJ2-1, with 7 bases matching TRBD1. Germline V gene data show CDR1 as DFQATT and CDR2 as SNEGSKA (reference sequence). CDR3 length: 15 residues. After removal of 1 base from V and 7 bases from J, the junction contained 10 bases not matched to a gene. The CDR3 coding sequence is TGCAGTGCTAGAGCCGGGACAGACTTTCGGAATGAGCAGTTCTTC. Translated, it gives CSARAGTDFRNEQFF.

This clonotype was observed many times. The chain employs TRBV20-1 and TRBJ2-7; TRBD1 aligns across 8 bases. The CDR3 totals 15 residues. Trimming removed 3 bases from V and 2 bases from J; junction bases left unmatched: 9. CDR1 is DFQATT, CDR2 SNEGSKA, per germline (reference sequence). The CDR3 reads CSARNPGGPPYEQYF. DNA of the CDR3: TGCAGTGCTAGGAATCCAGGGGGCCCTCCCTACGAGCAGTACTTC.

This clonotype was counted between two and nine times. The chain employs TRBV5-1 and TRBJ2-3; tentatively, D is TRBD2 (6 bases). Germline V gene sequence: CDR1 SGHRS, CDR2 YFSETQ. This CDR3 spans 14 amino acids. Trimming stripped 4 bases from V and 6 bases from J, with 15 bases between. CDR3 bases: TGCGCCAGCAGCCCAACGACTAGTCTGGATACGCAGTATTTT. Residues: CASSPTTSLDTQYF.

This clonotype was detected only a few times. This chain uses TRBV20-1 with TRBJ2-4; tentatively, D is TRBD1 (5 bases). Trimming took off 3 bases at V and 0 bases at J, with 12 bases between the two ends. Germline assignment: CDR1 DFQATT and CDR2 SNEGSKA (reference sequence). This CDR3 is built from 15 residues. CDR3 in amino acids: CSASNRRVAKNIQYF. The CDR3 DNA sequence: TGCAGTGCTAGTAACCGCAGGGTAGCCAAAAACATTCAGTACTTC.

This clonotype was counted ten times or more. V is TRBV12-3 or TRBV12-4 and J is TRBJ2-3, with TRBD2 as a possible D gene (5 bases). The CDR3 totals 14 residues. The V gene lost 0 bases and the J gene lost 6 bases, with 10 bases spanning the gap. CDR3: CASSLAGVADTQYF. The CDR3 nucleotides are TGTGCCAGCAGTTTAGCGGGAGTGGCGGATACGCAGTATTTT.

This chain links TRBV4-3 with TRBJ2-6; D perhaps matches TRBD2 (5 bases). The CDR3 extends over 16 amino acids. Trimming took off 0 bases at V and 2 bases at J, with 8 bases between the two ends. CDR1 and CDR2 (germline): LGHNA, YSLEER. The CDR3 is CASSQDEGAGANVLTF. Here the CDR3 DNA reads TGCGCCAGCAGCCAAGATGAGGGAGCTGGGGCCAACGTCCTGACTTTC.

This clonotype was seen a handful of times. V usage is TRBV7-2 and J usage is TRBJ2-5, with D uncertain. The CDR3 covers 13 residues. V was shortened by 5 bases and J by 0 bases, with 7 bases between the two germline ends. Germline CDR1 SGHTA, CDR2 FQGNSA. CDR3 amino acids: CASSAVNQETQYF. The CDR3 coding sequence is TGTGCCAGCAGCGCCGTTAACCAAGAGACCCAGTACTTC. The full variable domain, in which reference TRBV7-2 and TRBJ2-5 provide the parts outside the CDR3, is GAGVSQSPSNKVTEKGKDVELRCDPISGHTALYWYRQSLGQGLEFLIYFQGNSAPDKSGLPSDRFSAERTGGSVSTLTIQRTQQEDSAVYLCASSAVNQETQYFGPGTRLLVL.

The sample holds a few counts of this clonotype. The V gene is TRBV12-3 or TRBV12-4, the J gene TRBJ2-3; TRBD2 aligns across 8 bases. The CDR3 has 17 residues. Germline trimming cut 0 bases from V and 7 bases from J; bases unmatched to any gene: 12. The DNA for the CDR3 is TGTGCCAGCAGTTTAGCCCTGGGTAGCGGGAAGTTGCATACGCAGTATTTT. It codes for CASSLALGSGKLHTQYF.

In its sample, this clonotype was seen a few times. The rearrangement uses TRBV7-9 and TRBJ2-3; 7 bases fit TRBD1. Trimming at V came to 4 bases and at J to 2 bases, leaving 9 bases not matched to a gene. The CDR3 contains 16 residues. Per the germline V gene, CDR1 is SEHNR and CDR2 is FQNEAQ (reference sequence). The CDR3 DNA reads TGTGCCAGCAGCTCCTGGACAGGAACTAACACAGATACGCAGTATTTT. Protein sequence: CASSSWTGTNTDTQYF.

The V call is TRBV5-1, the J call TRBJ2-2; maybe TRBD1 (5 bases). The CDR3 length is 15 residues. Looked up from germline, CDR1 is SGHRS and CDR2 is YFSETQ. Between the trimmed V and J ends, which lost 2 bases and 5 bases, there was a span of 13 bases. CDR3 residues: CASSFAGIGTGELFF. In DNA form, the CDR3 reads TGCGCCAGCAGCTTTGCAGGGATAGGGACCGGGGAGCTGTTTTTT.

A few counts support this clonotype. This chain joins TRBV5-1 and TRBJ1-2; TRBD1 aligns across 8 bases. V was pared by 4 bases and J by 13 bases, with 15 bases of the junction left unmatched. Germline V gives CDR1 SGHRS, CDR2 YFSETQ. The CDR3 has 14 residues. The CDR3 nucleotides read TGCGCCAGCAGCCTGAACTACGGACAGGGAGGTTCCACCTTC. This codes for CASSLNYGQGGSTF.

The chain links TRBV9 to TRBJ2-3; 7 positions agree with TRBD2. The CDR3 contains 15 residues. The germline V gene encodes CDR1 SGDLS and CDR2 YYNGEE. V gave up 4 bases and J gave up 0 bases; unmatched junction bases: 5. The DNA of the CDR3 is TGTGCCAGCAGCATGCAAGCGGGGAGCACAGATACGCAGTATTTT. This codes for CASSMQAGSTDTQYF. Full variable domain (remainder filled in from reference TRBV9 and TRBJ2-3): DSGVTQTPKHLITATGQRVTLRCSPRSGDLSVYWYQQSLDQGLQFLIQYYNGEERAKGNILERFSAQQFPDLHSELNLSSLELGDSALYFCASSMQAGSTDTQYFGPGTRLTVL.